This record looks at one TCR beta chain sequence and its context. This clone's antigen is unknown. Base-call qualities are not available, and no considerably larger clone is one nucleotide away. From cysteine to phenylalanine, the CDR3 is 13 amino acids long. The sequence is cut down to CDR3 DNA, 39 bases in frame from base 1. V was cut back by 4 bases and J by 6 bases, leaving a gap of 10 bases between them. CDR1 MNHEY and CDR2 SMNVEV were looked up in the germline V gene (reference sequence). The data were taken from a study of tumor-infiltrating lymphocytes in localized non-small cell lung cancer (dated by TCRdb to the early 2020s). Background for the entire study: Several histologies were represented in the cohort, which also included both smokers and never-smokers as well as patients whose samples were collected after neoadjuvant chemotherapy. Each patient contributed resected tumor tissue and uninvolved lung tissue from the same patient, described as non-adjacent to the tumor. TCR sequencing was one of several integrated assays, alongside flow cytometry, multiplex immunofluorescence, RNA-seq, exome sequencing and proteomics, applied to the same patients. The overall ICON cohort comprised 150 surgical patients with localized non-small cell lung cancer whose tumors were resected. A total of 45 to 65 patients were included in the paired tumor versus uninvolved lung comparison of immunoSEQ T-cell fraction. General study outcomes and caveats: Because different assays used different pieces of the same tissue, intratumor heterogeneity could not be separated from technical variation. Recurrence-free survival showed no association with tumor T-cell fraction from TCR sequencing (p = 0.61). Assay coverage varied across patients depending on available tissue quantity, so only a subset of the cohort had TCR sequencing. Consistent with immunofluorescence CD3 counts, TCRbeta sequencing supported greater T cell infiltration in tumors than in uninvolved lung tissue. No difference in TCR-derived T-cell fraction was observed between the flow cytometry-defined immunotypes IM1 (good prognosis) and IM2 (poor prognosis).

The immunoSEQ assay used for TCR sequencing gave the T-cell fraction in both tumor and uninvolved lung tissue. Per the source publication's procedure: For survival analysis, patients were divided into high (upper tertile) and low (lower two tertiles) T-cell fraction groups, which were compared by log-rank test. A signed-rank test was used to test differences in T-cell fraction between paired tumor and uninvolved lung samples. Not all clones reach the TCRdb copy of this immuneACCESS table, which keeps in-frame sequences only. Checked studies attribute under half of the gap to unresolved V genes and leave the rest unexplained. V, J and clone size are taken as reported in that table, and D and trimming were inferred from the DNA itself. This sample gives about 18,000 clones in total; over 70% of them show up just once. The top ten clones comprise around 5.2% of the sample. Enrollment in ICON was initiated in 2016, and the last patient was enrolled in 2018. Fresh tumor and matched uninvolved tissue for in-depth immune analyses, including TCR sequencing, were collected from a subcohort of 76 patients. DNA for TCR sequencing was isolated from bulk tissue, and no cell sorting was done.

Sequencing used lung tumor tissue. The chain is encoded by TRBV27 joined to TRBJ2-1; TRBD2 could be the D gene, as 5 bases match. The TCR sequence derives from a human donor with non-small cell lung cancer. The sequence in DNA is TGTGCCAGCAGTTCCCTAGCCCTCAATGAGCAGTTCTTC. Its protein is CASSSLALNEQFF.